This TCR beta chain comes out of a study of cytomegalovirus exposure and HLA in healthy donors. About the study: Unique TCRs from HLA-typed donors, around 79 million of them, were held in an early data release.

The PCR had 60 Vbeta and 13 Jbeta primers. Sequencing was performed with immunoSEQ multiplex PCR; in TCRdb, only in-frame clones are kept and a portion is missing. The profile shows around 180,000 clones, 80% to 85% of them singletons. Germline V gene lookup returns CDR1 SGHRS and CDR2 YFSETQ. J lost 8 bases, V lost 0 bases, and 1 base had no gene match. CDR3 length equals 13 residues. A note on this clone: Its antigen is not identified.

Whole-study results and caveats: The authors later found TCR association rates varying by HLA locus, with DRB1 most and HLA-C fewest. Testing in vitro showed a few CMV-associated chains specific for CMV antigens. CMV serostatus was the only immune exposure information that was available.

Sequencing was done on a sample of PBMCs. The chain is built from TRBV5-1 and TRBJ1-4, with 7 bases identical to TRBD1. This TCR came from a woman in her thirties or forties in good health and CMV-seronegative. This CDR3 reads CASSLGTGEKLFF. CDR3 sequence (DNA): TGCGCCAGCAGCTTGGGGACAGGAGAAAAACTGTTTTTT.